The 32 T cell receptor beta chains below were found in one sample sequenced in a study of blood T cells in healthy people across ages. Primed by a sample-barcoded 5' primer and a J-beta primer mix, a second PCR proceeded for about 6 to 11 cycles. Using its own MiXCR run on the 5' RACE reads, TCRdb lists one record per CDR3 protein. The sample includes 790,000 or so distinct CDR3 sequences, roughly 56% seen only once; the top ten take 25% to 30%. The sequencing input was blood. The receptors derive from a man aged 40-49 years in good health.

This clonotype was observed a handful of times. This CDR3 is CSVEMIQGSETQYF. The DNA for the CDR3 is TGCAGCGTTGAAATGATACAGGGATCAGAGACCCAGTACTTC. The chain uses TRBV29-1 and TRBJ2-5, with D maybe TRBD1 (6 bases). V gave up 2 bases and J gave up 4 bases, with 14 bases separating them. There are 14 residues in the CDR3. Germline assignment: CDR1 SQVTM and CDR2 ANQGSEA.

This clonotype was detected only a few times. V gene TRBV4-3 combines with J gene TRBJ1-2, with a possible D match to TRBD1 (5 bases). Per germline, CDR1 LGHNA and CDR2 YSLEER. The V end was cut by 0 bases, the J end by 3 bases, with 17 bases between. CDR3 size: 17 residues. This CDR3 reads CASSQDTNRFRHYGYTF. CDR3 coding DNA: TGCGCCAGCAGCCAAGATACTAACAGGTTCAGGCACTATGGCTACACCTTC.

A remark on this clonotype: A read error may produce the germline difference seen at one junction end. The chain couples TRBV7-8 to TRBJ2-6; TRBD1 matches at 8 bases. The CDR3 contains 17 residues. Germline loops: CDR1 SGHVS, CDR2 FQNEAQ. The CDR3 region is CASSLTGATFLVNVLTF. The CDR3 DNA sequence: TGTGCCAGTAGCTTGACAGGGGCCACTTTTCTCGTCAACGTCCTGACTTTC. Combining the CDR3 with reference TRBV7-8 and TRBJ2-6 gives the whole variable domain GAGVSQSPRYKVAKRGQDVALRCDPISGHVSLFWYQQALGQGPEFLTYFQNEAQLDKSGLPSDRFFAERPEGSVSTLKIQRTQQEDSAVYLCASSLTGATFLVNVLTFGAGSRLTVL.

The table lists this clonotype with a few counts. This chain connects TRBV28 to TRBJ2-7; D possibly corresponds to TRBD1 (6 bases). The CDR3 loop spans 15 amino acids. In germline, CDR1 is MDHEN, CDR2 SYDVKM. The V and J ends lost 2 bases and 2 bases respectively, with 13 bases between them. CDR3 loop: CASSLPWGRAYEQYF. The DNA of the CDR3 is TGTGCCAGCAGTTTACCGTGGGGGCGCGCCTACGAGCAGTACTTC. Based on the CDR3 plus reference TRBV28 and TRBJ2-7, the full variable domain is DVKVTQSSRYLVKRTGEKVFLECVQDMDHENMFWYRQDPGLGLRLIYFSYDVKMKEKGDIPEGYSVSREKKERFSLILESASTNQTSMYLCASSLPWGRAYEQYFGPGTRLTVT.

This sequence joins TRBV6-2 or TRBV6-3 and TRBJ2-3, with no clear D. The CDR3 length is 14 residues. V was trimmed by 6 bases and J by 0 bases, leaving 10 bases between them. Germline-derived CDR1 and CDR2 are MNHEY and SVGEGT. CDR3 nucleotide sequence: TGTGCCAGCAGAGGGCTACTCAGCACAGATACGCAGTATTTT. Its translation: CASRGLLSTDTQYF.

This clonotype was seen more than once but under ten times. V usage is TRBV4-2 and J usage is TRBJ2-7; tentative D call: TRBD2 (5 bases). Germline CDR1 LGHNA, CDR2 YNFKEQ. The V gene lost 1 base and the J gene lost 3 bases, with 10 bases spanning the gap. CDR3 length equals 14 residues. The CDR3 is CASSQGLGLYEQYF. CDR3 nucleotides: TGTGCCAGCAGCCAAGGGTTAGGACTCTACGAGCAGTACTTC.

This clonotype occurred a few times. The rearrangement uses TRBV24-1 and TRBJ2-3; no definite D call. The germline V gene encodes CDR1 KGHDR and CDR2 SFDVKD. The CDR3 totals 15 residues. V was trimmed by 3 bases and J by 2 bases, leaving 11 bases between them. CDR3 coding DNA: TGTGCCACCAGTGATGGTACACAGCTCACAGATACGCAGTATTTT. It specifies CATSDGTQLTDTQYF.

The genes are TRBV5-1 and TRBJ2-5; TRBD1 matches at 7 bases. TRBJ2-7 explains the end of the DNA better; the J call may be wrong. Per germline, CDR1 SGHRS and CDR2 YFSETQ. This CDR3 region has 13 residues. The CDR3 region has the DNA TGCGCCAGCGGCCGGGACAGCTCCTACGAGCAGTACTTC. It is translated as CASGRDSSYEQYF.

This clonotype was seen a handful of times. The chain links TRBV5-4 to TRBJ2-3, with D unresolved. The CDR3 consists of 15 residues. Trimming stripped 0 bases from V and 3 bases from J, with 11 bases between. CDR1 is SGHNT, CDR2 YYREEE, per germline (reference sequence). The CDR3 sequence is CASSLEVRETDTQYF. Here the CDR3 DNA reads TGTGCCAGCAGCTTGGAAGTTCGTGAAACAGATACGCAGTATTTT.

This chain links TRBV20-1 with TRBJ1-4, with D perhaps TRBD1 (5 bases). In germline, CDR1 is DFQATT, CDR2 SNEGSKA (reference sequence). The V end lost 0 bases, the J end lost 6 bases, and 11 bases lay between the germline ends. This CDR3 spans 14 amino acids. The CDR3 region has the DNA TGCAGTGCTAGAGAGACAGCGAGGGATGAAAAACTGTTTTTT. Translated, it gives CSARETARDEKLFF.

This clonotype was seen a handful of times. The rearrangement links TRBV29-1 to TRBJ2-1; D may be TRBD1 (6 bases). The germline V gene encodes CDR1 SQVTM and CDR2 ANQGSEA. The length of the CDR3 is 12 residues. V lost 5 bases and J 12 bases, leaving 17 bases between the germline ends. As DNA, the CDR3 is TGCAGCGTTCGACTGAGGACAGATGGGCAGTTCTTC. It yields the protein CSVRLRTDGQFF.

The chain is built from TRBV15 and TRBJ2-7, with D perhaps matching TRBD1 (6 bases). The CDR3 is 15 amino acids. Germline loops: CDR1 LNHNV, CDR2 YYDKDF (reference sequence). V was clipped by 0 bases and J by 3 bases, with 12 bases between them. The CDR3 sequence: CATSRDGAGVYEQYF. CDR3 nucleotide sequence: TGTGCCACCAGCAGAGATGGAGCAGGGGTCTACGAGCAGTACTTC.

The chain couples TRBV24-1 to TRBJ1-2, with unresolved D. The CDR3 runs to 12 residues. The V gene lost 6 bases and the J gene lost 8 bases, with 12 bases spanning the gap. The germline CDR1 and CDR2 sequences are KGHDR and SFDVKD. CDR3 sequence reads: CATSHDRGGYTF. The CDR3 DNA reads as TGTGCCACCAGTCACGACCGCGGCGGCTACACCTTC.

This sequence joins TRBV28 and TRBJ2-5; TRBD2 aligns across 9 bases. J was trimmed by 0 bases and V by 1 base; bases with no gene match: 6. Germline V lookup: CDR1 MDHEN, CDR2 SYDVKM. This CDR3 region has 17 residues. The DNA of the CDR3 is TGTGCCAGCAGTTTATTCGGCGGGGGGGTTAACCAAGAGACCCAGTACTTC. Translation gives CASSLFGGGVNQETQYF.

The chain is built from TRBV12-3 or TRBV12-4 and TRBJ2-1; D is uncertain. The germline V and J ends were trimmed by 5 bases and 10 bases, with 18 bases remaining between them. The CDR3 extends over 14 amino acids. CDR3: CASSALRNSYEQFF. In nucleotides, the CDR3 is TGTGCCAGCAGTGCCCTTCGGAACTCCTACGAGCAGTTCTTC.

This clonotype occurred a few times. The chain employs TRBV20-1 and TRBJ2-7, with TRBD2 identical over 15 bases. The V and J ends lost 5 bases and 3 bases, in that order; junction bases with no gene match: 2. Germline V lookup: CDR1 DFQATT, CDR2 SNEGSKA (reference sequence). The length of the CDR3 is 14 residues. The chain's CDR3 is CSAGGLAGGYEQYF. Here the CDR3 DNA reads TGCAGTGCTGGGGGACTAGCGGGAGGCTACGAGCAGTACTTC.

The V call is TRBV25-1, the J call TRBJ2-7, with no clear D. V lost 2 bases to trimming and J lost 7 bases, with 9 bases between them. The CDR3 contains 12 residues. Germline values: CDR1 MGHDK, CDR2 SYGVNS. The CDR3 here is CASSEGVGEQYF. CDR3 nucleotides: TGTGCCAGCAGTGAAGGGGTCGGAGAGCAGTACTTC.

The chain uses TRBV20-1 and TRBJ2-3; 7 nucleotides match TRBD2. CDR3 length: 14 residues. Per germline, CDR1 DFQATT and CDR2 SNEGSKA (reference sequence). V was clipped by 7 bases and J by 4 bases; unmatched bases: 11. The CDR3 here is CSDRAGSGSDTQYF. In nucleotides, the CDR3 is TGCAGTGACCGAGCGGGGTCGGGATCAGATACGCAGTATTTT.

This clonotype came up a few times. The rearrangement uses TRBV12-3 or TRBV12-4 and TRBJ1-2; tentative D call: TRBD1 (6 bases). The V end lost 7 bases, the J end lost 0 bases, and 12 bases lay between the germline ends. The length of the CDR3 is 14 residues. DNA for the CDR3: TGTGCCAGCACCACGACAGGCGCTAACTATGGCTACACCTTC. It encodes CASTTTGANYGYTF.

This rearrangement joins TRBV20-1 to TRBJ2-5; 9 nucleotides line up with TRBD1. With 6 bases clipped from V and 4 bases from J, the junction kept 6 bases outside the gene matches. The CDR3 loop spans 13 amino acids. The germline CDR1 and CDR2 sequences are DFQATT and SNEGSKA (reference sequence). The DNA for the CDR3 is TGCAGTGCACCCGGGACAGGGCGAGAGACCCAGTACTTC. It translates to CSAPGTGRETQYF.

The V and J genes are TRBV3-1 and TRBJ1-2; no definite D call. This CDR3 spans 14 amino acids. Germline-derived CDR1 and CDR2 are LGHDT and YNNKEL (reference sequence). The V end was cut by 1 base, the J end by 2 bases, with 8 bases between. CDR3 region: CASSQGKQNYGYTF. CDR3 nucleotides: TGTGCCAGCAGCCAAGGTAAACAGAACTATGGCTACACCTTC.

Remarks on this clonotype: Germline and junction disagree at one end, which may indicate a read error. The chain uses TRBV20-1 and TRBJ2-5, with 10 bases identical to TRBD2. The CDR3 has 11 amino acids. Germline CDR1 reads DFQATT; CDR2 reads SNEGSKA (reference sequence). The CDR3 region has the DNA TGCAGTTGGCTAGCGGGAGAGATCCAGTACTTC. Residues: CSWLAGEIQYF.

The rearrangement links TRBV13 to TRBJ2-2; TRBD1 matches 10 bases. J gave up 5 bases and V 4 bases, and 4 bases lay outside the gene matches. The CDR3 runs to 15 residues. Germline-derived CDR1 and CDR2 are PRHDT and FYEKMQ (reference sequence). The CDR3 nucleotides read TGTGCCAGCAGCTCCGGGACAGGGGAGACCGGGGAGCTGTTTTTT. It translates to CASSSGTGETGELFF.

This clonotype was seen once. Relative to the germline gene, one junction end is altered; a read error may explain this. The chain employs TRBV7-3 and TRBJ1-1; tentatively, D is TRBD1 (6 bases). Germline V gene data show CDR1 as SGHTA and CDR2 as FQGTGA. The CDR3 extends over 16 amino acids. CDR3 in DNA: TGTGCCAGCAGCCCAAATGGTGGGGGGGCTAGCACTGGAGCTTTCTTT. Protein: CASSPNGGGASTGAFF.

This clonotype came up a few times. The chain uses TRBV29-1 and TRBJ1-3, with D tentatively TRBD1 (5 bases). Looked up from germline, CDR1 is SQVTM and CDR2 is ANQGSEA. V lost 4 bases to trimming and J lost 0 bases, with 7 bases between them. This CDR3 has 13 residues. The CDR3 sequence: CSVAGNSGNTIYF. The CDR3 region has the DNA TGCAGCGTTGCAGGGAACTCTGGAAACACCATATATTTT.

Only a few counts were recorded for this clonotype. The CDR3, as DNA: TGTGCCAGCAGCACGGACAACAGTCCCACGGGTGAAGCTTTCTTT. It is translated as CASSTDNSPTGEAFF. The chain carries TRBV21-1 and TRBJ1-1. TRBV21-1 constitutes a pseudogene. CDR3 length: 15 amino acids.

This sequence joins TRBV9 and TRBJ2-2, with D possibly called TRBD1 or TRBD2 (6 bases each). CDR1 SGDLS and CDR2 YYNGEE come from the germline V gene. Deletions cut 0 bases from V and 5 bases from J, with 11 bases between. The CDR3 sequence is 15 residues long. The DNA for the CDR3 is TGTGCCAGCAGCGTAGTAGGGGGGCGTACCGGGGAGCTGTTTTTT. As protein: CASSVVGGRTGELFF.

This clonotype showed up just a few times. The chain links TRBV29-1 to TRBJ2-1; D is tentatively TRBD1 or TRBD2 (5 bases each). Trimming took off 6 bases at V and 7 bases at J, with 25 bases between the two ends. The V gene's germline CDR1 is SQVTM and CDR2 ANQGSEA. The CDR3 loop spans 16 amino acids. The CDR3 nucleotides are TGCAGCGTCGACCTAAACCGGGGCCCGACAAGGAATGAGCAGTTCTTC. It translates to CSVDLNRGPTRNEQFF.

This chain links TRBV28 with TRBJ2-5; D may be TRBD1 or TRBD2 (5 bases each). The assigned J gene may be wrong: the sequence end matches TRBJ2-7 better. This CDR3 spans 14 amino acids. Germline V gene data show CDR1 as MDHEN and CDR2 as SYDVKM. CDR3 sequence reads: CASRLPGAAHEQYF. The CDR3 coding sequence is TGTGCCAGCAGACTCCCCGGGGCTGCCCACGAGCAGTACTTC.

The V gene is TRBV29-1, the J gene TRBJ1-2; 10 bases are shared with TRBD1. This CDR3 contains 16 residues. J gave up 7 bases and V 4 bases, and 15 bases lay outside the gene matches. The germline V gene encodes CDR1 SQVTM and CDR2 ANQGSEA. The CDR3 spells CSVAGNLGTGDSGYTF. DNA for the CDR3: TGCAGCGTTGCGGGAAACCTCGGGACAGGGGACTCTGGCTACACCTTC. The full variable domain, completed using reference TRBV29-1 and TRBJ1-2, is SAVISQKPSRDICQRGTSLTIQCQVDSQVTMMFWYRQQPGQSLTLIATANQGSEATYESGFVIDKFPISRPNLTFSTLTVSNMSPEDSSIYLCSVAGNLGTGDSGYTFGSGTRLTVV.

The chain is built from TRBV4-3 and TRBJ2-1; 9 bases line up with TRBD1. V lost 5 bases and J lost 6; bases outside the gene matches: 8. The CDR3 consists of 15 residues. In germline, CDR1 is LGHNA, CDR2 YSLEER. CDR3 loop: CASSARDRESNEQFF. The CDR3 DNA reads as TGCGCCAGCAGCGCGCGGGACAGGGAGTCCAATGAGCAGTTCTTC.

The chain is built from TRBV2 and TRBJ2-5, with 11 bases that match TRBD2. V was pared by 4 bases and J by 0 bases, with 1 base of the junction left unmatched. The CDR3 is 15 residues long. Germline assignment: CDR1 SNHLY and CDR2 FYNNEI. CDR3 in amino acids: CASSGTSGYQETQYF. CDR3 coding DNA: TGTGCCAGCAGTGGGACTAGCGGGTACCAAGAGACCCAGTACTTC. The full variable domain, with the rest looked up from reference TRBV2 and TRBJ2-5, is EPEVTQTPSHQVTQMGQEVILRCVPISNHLYFYWYRQILGQKVEFLVSFYNNEISEKSEIFDDQFSVERPDGSNFTLKIRSTKLEDSAMYFCASSGTSGYQETQYFGPGTRLLVL.